This T cell receptor (beta chain) was captured in a study of PD-1 blockade in classical Hodgkin lymphoma. Study findings and constraints: While CD8+ TCR diversity did not rise significantly by C4D1, CD4+ TCR diversity did.

The time point: cycle 4 day 1 (C4D1), after 6 weeks of nivolumab. Every single patient, without exception, relapsed after autologous stem cell transplantation, and brentuximab vedotin exposure varied. Comment on this clone: Its antigen is unidentified.

This table comes from immunoSEQ multiplex PCR, and its TCRdb copy is limited to in-frame clones, with some not included. Among 25,000 to 35,000 clones listed, approximately 80% were seen once. V was clipped by 0 bases and J by 0 bases; unmatched bases: 2. Looked up from germline, CDR1 is LGHNA and CDR2 is YNFKEQ. CDR3 length: 16 amino acids. The material sequenced was peripheral blood mononuclear cells (PBMCs), taken before the fourth cycle of nivolumab. The genes are TRBV4-2 and TRBJ2-3; 8 bases map to TRBD2. This clonotype originated in a human donor with classical Hodgkin lymphoma. CDR3 residues: CASSQDRGGSTDTQYF. The CDR3, as DNA: TGTGCCAGCAGCCAAGATCGGGGGGGCAGCACAGATACGCAGTATTTT.